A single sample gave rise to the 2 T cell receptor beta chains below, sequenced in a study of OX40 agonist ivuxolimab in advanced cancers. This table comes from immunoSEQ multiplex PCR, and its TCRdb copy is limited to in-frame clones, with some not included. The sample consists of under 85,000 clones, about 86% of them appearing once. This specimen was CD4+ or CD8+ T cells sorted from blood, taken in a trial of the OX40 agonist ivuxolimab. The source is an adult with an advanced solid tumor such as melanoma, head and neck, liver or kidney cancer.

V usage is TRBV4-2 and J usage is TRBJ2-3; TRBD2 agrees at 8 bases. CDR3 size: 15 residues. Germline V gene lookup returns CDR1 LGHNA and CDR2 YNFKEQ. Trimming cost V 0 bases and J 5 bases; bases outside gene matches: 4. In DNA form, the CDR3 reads TGTGCCAGCAGCCAAGAGTCGCTAGCGGGAGATACGCAGTATTTT. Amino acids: CASSQESLAGDTQYF.

CDR3 in amino acids: CAISERRNTIYF. In DNA, the CDR3 is TGTGCCATCAGTGAGAGGAGAAACACCATATATTTT. The chain has TRBV10-3 and TRBJ1-3; D remains unclear. CDR3 size: 12 residues. The V end lost 2 bases, the J end lost 5 bases, and 4 bases lay between the germline ends. CDR1 and CDR2 from the germline V gene are ENHRY and SYGVKD.